The 29 T cell receptor beta chains below all came from one sample that was sequenced in a study of T cell repertoires in cytomegalovirus infection. A single record per CDR3 protein comes from TCRdb applying MiXCR to the reads. The sample holds roughly 500,000 distinct CDR3 sequences, approximately 16% seen once. Sequencing was done on a sample of CD8+ T cells from PBMCs. Receptors originate from a human donor in good health (CMV status not recorded). Some clones in this sample may be carry-over from other donors' samples.

Notes on this clonotype: This may stem from a read error, because a much larger clone lies one nucleotide away. V and J are TRBV5-4 and TRBJ2-1; D may be TRBD2 (6 bases). Germline loops: CDR1 SGHNT, CDR2 YYREEE (reference sequence). The CDR3 extends over 14 amino acids. CDR3 sequence (DNA): TGTGCCAGCCGCTTCACCGGGAGAGACAATGAGCAGTTCTTC. It codes for CASRFTGRDNEQFF.

The sample holds a few counts of this clonotype. The chain is built from TRBV5-4 and TRBJ2-3; possible D gene TRBD2, 6 bases. Germline V gives CDR1 SGHNT, CDR2 YYREEE (reference sequence). This CDR3 comprises 15 residues. Between the trimmed V and J ends, which lost 2 bases and 2 bases, there was a span of 12 bases. CDR3 loop: CASSLAGTVTDTQYF. In DNA, the CDR3 is TGTGCCAGCAGCTTAGCGGGTACGGTCACAGATACGCAGTATTTT.

This clonotype has ten or more counts. The gene calls are TRBV6-6 and TRBJ2-3; TRBD1 aligns across 9 bases. The CDR3 is 15 residues long. Germline V gene sequence: CDR1 MNHNY, CDR2 SVGAGI (reference sequence). The J segment lost 2 bases and the V segment lost 8 bases, leaving 8 bases of the junction unmatched. The CDR3 DNA follows: TGTGCCAGCCTACAGGGGGCGAGATCCACAGATACGCAGTATTTT. Encoded protein: CASLQGARSTDTQYF.

This clonotype occurred many times. The V and J genes are TRBV5-6 and TRBJ2-6, with 7 bases that match TRBD1. The germline CDR1 and CDR2 sequences are SGHDT and YYEEEE. This CDR3 has 16 amino acids. The ends lost 4 bases at V and 2 bases at J; junction bases unmatched: 6. The CDR3 region is CASSPITGAGANVLTF. The DNA for the CDR3 is TGTGCCAGCAGCCCTATTACAGGGGCTGGGGCCAACGTCCTGACTTTC.

The V and J genes are TRBV6-5 and TRBJ2-3; 16 nucleotides line up with TRBD2. The V segment lost 4 bases and the J segment 5 bases; nucleotides outside the gene matches: 6. CDR1 MNHEY and CDR2 SVGAGI come from the germline V gene. This CDR3 contains 17 residues. CDR3 coding DNA: TGTGCCAGCAGTTCCTTGGGACTAGCGGGGGGGTTAGATACGCAGTATTTT. Translation gives CASSSLGLAGGLDTQYF.

This clonotype has just a few counts. V gene TRBV20-1 combines with J gene TRBJ2-7; 8 bases agree with TRBD2. Germline trimming cut 2 bases from V and 0 bases from J; bases unmatched to any gene: 6. The length of the CDR3 is 15 residues. CDR1 DFQATT and CDR2 SNEGSKA come from the germline V gene (reference sequence). The CDR3 spells CSARSRGTSSYEQYF. Here the CDR3 DNA reads TGCAGTGCTAGAAGTAGGGGGACTAGCTCCTACGAGCAGTACTTC.

This clonotype has at least ten counts. The rearrangement joins TRBV7-2 to TRBJ2-5; no clear D gene. This CDR3 has 12 amino acids. Trimming stripped 4 bases from V and 1 base from J, with 4 bases between. Germline CDR1 SGHTA, CDR2 FQGNSA. CDR3 nucleotide sequence: TGTGCCAGCAGCTCCGTCCAAGAGACCCAGTACTTC. Protein sequence: CASSSVQETQYF.

This chain uses TRBV9 with TRBJ2-1; D gene uncertain. Trimming took off 5 bases at V and 5 bases at J, with 14 bases between the two ends. This CDR3 is 14 amino acids long. Germline V lookup: CDR1 SGDLS, CDR2 YYNGEE. Here the CDR3 DNA reads TGTGCCAGCAGTCACACTGGTAGGGACAATGAGCAGTTCTTC. Protein product: CASSHTGRDNEQFF.

In its sample, this clonotype was seen a few times. The chain carries TRBV3-1 and TRBJ2-3, with a tentative D call TRBD1 (6 bases). This CDR3 comprises 16 residues. V shed 4 bases and J shed 2 bases, with 16 bases lying between them. Germline-derived CDR1 and CDR2 are LGHDT and YNNKEL (reference sequence). DNA of the CDR3: TGTGCCAGCAGCCGAAGGGGACAAATCCACACAGATACGCAGTATTTT. The encoded protein is CASSRRGQIHTDTQYF.

This clonotype was recorded a few times. The chain links TRBV28 to TRBJ1-5; D might be TRBD1 (5 bases). Germline CDR1 is MDHEN and CDR2 is SYDVKM. The CDR3 runs 14 residues. With 5 bases removed from V and 4 bases from J, the gap between germline ends came to 12 bases. The CDR3 reads CASSPRDLNQPQHF. In DNA, the CDR3 is TGTGCCAGCAGTCCCCGGGACTTGAATCAGCCCCAGCATTTT.

The chain carries TRBV6-5 and TRBJ2-7, with a tentative D call TRBD2 (5 bases). V was shortened by 6 bases and J by 6 bases, with 9 bases between the two germline ends. The CDR3 runs 11 residues. CDR1 is MNHEY and CDR2 is SVGAGI in the germline V gene. In DNA, the CDR3 is TGTGCCAGCAGGCTAGCAGCCGAGCAGTACTTC. It translates to CASRLAAEQYF.

This clonotype has only a few counts. The CDR3: CASSLLEGQGEIYEQYF. In nucleotides, the CDR3 is TGTGCCAGCAGCTTATTGGAGGGCCAGGGGGAGATCTACGAGCAGTACTTC. The rearrangement uses TRBV7-9 and TRBJ2-7; D is possibly TRBD1 (7 bases). Trimming pared 2 bases from V and 3 bases from J, leaving 20 bases between. Germline lookup yields CDR1 SEHNR and CDR2 FQNEAQ (reference sequence). The CDR3 runs 17 residues.

This clonotype was recorded once. This chain joins TRBV5-4 and TRBJ2-7; TRBD2 matches at 8 bases. Trimming cost V 4 bases and J 1 base; bases outside gene matches: 7. CDR1 and CDR2 (germline): SGHNT, YYREEE (reference sequence). The CDR3 is 15 amino acids. The CDR3 nucleotides are TGTGCCAGCAGCATGAAGCGGGAGAATTCCTACGAGCAGTACTTC. Residues: CASSMKRENSYEQYF.

The chain uses TRBV4-1 and TRBJ1-2; D not resolved. With 5 bases removed from V and 2 bases from J, the gap between germline ends came to 12 bases. The CDR3 spans 14 residues. Germline-derived CDR1 and CDR2 are MGHRA and YSYEKL. The CDR3 sequence: CASSSTGGNYGYTF. The CDR3 DNA is TGCGCCAGCAGCTCAACGGGAGGGAACTATGGCTACACCTTC.

This clonotype has a count of ten or more. The rearrangement joins TRBV7-6 to TRBJ2-5, with no clear D. CDR3 length equals 12 residues. In germline, CDR1 is SGHVS, CDR2 FNYEAQ. The V gene lost 4 bases and the J gene lost 5 bases, with 8 bases spanning the gap. The CDR3 DNA reads TGTGCCAGCAGCTCTCCGGAGGAGACCCAGTACTTC. It is translated as CASSSPEETQYF.

This clonotype was found many times. The chain recombines TRBV7-2 with TRBJ2-2; the D gene is possibly TRBD2 (6 bases). This CDR3 contains 12 residues. Germline V gene lookup returns CDR1 SGHTA and CDR2 FQGNSA. Trimming took off 7 bases at V and 7 bases at J, with 10 bases between the two ends. In DNA, the CDR3 is TGTGCCAGCACCCGGGGGATCGGGGAGCTGTTTTTT. Amino acids: CASTRGIGELFF.

In this sample, this clonotype turned up many times. CDR3 DNA sequence: TGTGCCAGCAGCTGGGACAGGGCCTACGAGCAGTACTTC. Its translation: CASSWDRAYEQYF. The chain links TRBV7-6 to TRBJ2-7; TRBD1 agrees at 9 bases. This CDR3 contains 13 residues. J gave up 2 bases and V 4 bases, and 0 bases lay outside the gene matches. Germline V gene lookup returns CDR1 SGHVS and CDR2 FNYEAQ.

The rearrangement joins TRBV20-1 to TRBJ2-1, with 8 bases identical to TRBD2. The CDR3 has 17 residues. CDR1 and CDR2 (germline): DFQATT, SNEGSKA (reference sequence). V trimming: 0 bases; J trimming: 6 bases; junction bases outside the gene matches: 13. CDR3 DNA: TGCAGTGCTAGAGATTATACTAGCGGTATCACGGGCAATGAGCAGTTCTTC. Protein product: CSARDYTSGITGNEQFF.

This clonotype was seen many times. This rearrangement joins TRBV6-5 to TRBJ1-1; D is perhaps TRBD1 (6 bases). This CDR3 is 15 amino acids long. In germline, CDR1 is MNHEY, CDR2 SVGAGI. With 3 bases removed from V and 8 bases from J, the gap between germline ends came to 19 bases. CDR3 DNA sequence: TGTGCCAGCAGTTATCAGACAGGCTCGGTAAGCGAAGCTTTCTTT. This encodes CASSYQTGSVSEAFF.

This clonotype has just one count. This sequence joins TRBV6-5 and TRBJ2-3, with 7 bases aligning to TRBD1. Trimming cost V 4 bases and J 1 base; bases outside gene matches: 5. This CDR3 is 15 amino acids long. CDR1 and CDR2 (germline): MNHEY, SVGAGI. The CDR3 sequence is CASSLDTGGTDTQYF. The CDR3 nucleotides read TGTGCCAGCAGTTTGGACACAGGGGGCACAGATACGCAGTATTTT.

The chain couples TRBV3-1 to TRBJ2-1, with D hard to call. CDR3 length: 16 amino acids. Between the trimmed V and J ends, which lost 0 bases and 5 bases, there was a span of 14 bases. CDR1 and CDR2 (germline): LGHDT, YNNKEL (reference sequence). CDR3 sequence (DNA): TGTGCCAGCAGCCAAGATCGGGCTAGAGCTCACAATGAGCAGTTCTTC. Its protein product is CASSQDRARAHNEQFF.

This clonotype was picked up many times. The chain links TRBV7-9 to TRBJ2-1, with 8 bases aligning to TRBD2. The germline V gene has CDR1 SEHNR and CDR2 FQNEAQ (reference sequence). The CDR3 has 15 residues. Unmatched junction bases numbered 7, after V lost 5 bases and J lost 4 bases. The CDR3 protein is CASSLEAGVYNEQFF. The DNA of the CDR3 is TGTGCCAGCAGCCTCGAAGCGGGAGTGTACAATGAGCAGTTCTTC.

Ten or more counts support this clonotype. The chain couples TRBV7-9 to TRBJ2-3, with TRBD2 identical over 9 bases. Unmatched junction bases numbered 11, after V lost 7 bases and J lost 3 bases. In germline, CDR1 is SEHNR, CDR2 FQNEAQ (reference sequence). This CDR3 contains 16 residues. DNA for the CDR3: TGTGCCAGCACCGATACGACTAGCGGACTTACAGATACGCAGTATTTT. Amino acids: CASTDTTSGLTDTQYF.

This clonotype was observed at least ten times. The chain uses TRBV27 and TRBJ1-2; D call uncertain. Between the trimmed V and J ends, which lost 1 base and 2 bases, there was a span of 11 bases. The CDR3 totals 15 residues. Germline V gene data show CDR1 as MNHEY and CDR2 as SMNVEV (reference sequence). CDR3: CASSLWAAGNYGYTF. Here the CDR3 DNA reads TGTGCCAGCAGTTTATGGGCGGCGGGAAACTATGGCTACACCTTC.

This clonotype was seen more than once but under ten times. This chain connects TRBV7-9 to TRBJ2-3; 7 bases agree with TRBD2. Trimming at V came to 5 bases and at J to 3 bases, leaving 8 bases not matched to a gene. This CDR3 is 15 amino acids long. Germline-derived CDR1 and CDR2 are SEHNR and FQNEAQ (reference sequence). The DNA for the CDR3 is TGTGCCAGCAGCCCCTGGACTAGAGCAACAGATACGCAGTATTTT. Amino acid sequence: CASSPWTRATDTQYF. Using reference TRBV7-9 and TRBJ2-3 for the parts outside the CDR3, the full variable domain is DTGVSQNPRHKITKRGQNVTFRCDPISEHNRLYWYRQTLGQGPEFLTYFQNEAQLEKSRLLSDRFSAERPKGSFSTLEIQRTEQGDSAMYLCASSPWTRATDTQYFGPGTRLTVL.

This rearrangement joins TRBV6-5 to TRBJ2-7, with 10 bases identical to TRBD1. J gave up 4 bases and V 9 bases, and 6 bases lay outside the gene matches. The CDR3 covers 13 residues. Germline V gene data show CDR1 as MNHEY and CDR2 as SVGAGI. In DNA, the CDR3 is TGTGCCAGTGGGGACAGGGGTCCGTACGAGCAGTACTTC. This encodes CASGDRGPYEQYF.

This clonotype was seen a handful of times. The chain combines TRBV19 with TRBJ1-6; a weak D match, TRBD1 (6 bases). CDR1 and CDR2 from the germline V gene are LNHDA and SQIVND (reference sequence). The CDR3 consists of 16 residues. V was pared by 5 bases and J by 0 bases, with 11 bases between. The CDR3 is CASSPWTDSYNSPLHF. DNA for the CDR3: TGTGCCAGTAGTCCTTGGACAGACTCCTATAATTCACCCCTCCACTTT.

In this sample, this clonotype turned up many times. The rearrangement uses TRBV6-1 and TRBJ2-2; D remains ambiguous. Trimming pared 3 bases from V and 5 bases from J, leaving 19 bases between. In germline, CDR1 is MNHNS, CDR2 SASEGT. The CDR3 sequence is 17 residues long. CDR3 coding DNA: TGTGCCAGCAGTGAGTGGTCTCGAGGACGTGGAACCGGGGAGCTGTTTTTT. This sequence encodes CASSEWSRGRGTGELFF.

The chain combines TRBV20-1 with TRBJ1-2, with 9 bases fitting TRBD1. This CDR3 region has 15 residues. Germline CDR1 and CDR2: DFQATT and SNEGSKA (reference sequence). V was clipped by 5 bases and J by 4 bases; unmatched bases: 11. DNA for the CDR3: TGCAGTGCTGGGCTAACAGGACAGGGGCCCTATGGCTACACCTTC. Translation: CSAGLTGQGPYGYTF.